This TCR beta chain appears in the sequencing data of a study of blood T cells in healthy people across ages. A second roughly 7 to 12 cycle PCR used barcoded and J-beta primers. TCRdb called the 5' RACE reads again in MiXCR, with one record for every CDR3 protein. The data hold 1.5 million to 2 million distinct CDR3 sequences, with roughly 30% observed a single time. Germline CDR1 SEHNR, CDR2 FQNEAQ (reference sequence). V lost 1 base and J 4 bases, leaving 10 bases between the germline ends. The CDR3 covers 14 residues. Findings and limits, study-wide: CMV status of donors was not determined, possibly confounding expanded clonotype changes.

This clonotype was detected only a few times. The antigen is unknown. The TCR comes from a woman between 25 and 40 years old in good health. V and J are TRBV7-9 and TRBJ1-1, with TRBD1 as a possible D gene (5 bases). The sequenced material came from blood. In nucleotides, the CDR3 is TGTGCCAGCAGCTTAGACGGCAGGGTCACTGAAGCTTTCTTT. Residues: CASSLDGRVTEAFF.